Shown below are 25 T cell receptor beta chains from a single sample sequenced in a study of post-analysis software for immune sequencing data. Findings of the study overall: Patients used about 5 TRBV segments, including TRBV5-6, TRBV5-1 and TRBV20-1, more often than controls.

Their target antigens are unknown. Each TCR beta cDNA library carried unique molecular identifiers. TCRdb re-derived calls from the PCR reads in MiXCR, one entry per CDR3 protein. The table has 750,000 to 950,000 distinct CDR3 sequences, approximately 50% seen once. Input material: blood. These receptor sequences come from a girl between 10 and 17 years old with multiple sclerosis.

This clonotype was found a few times. J is TRBJ2-7 and V is TRBV20-1; a possible D gene is TRBD2 (5 bases). V was trimmed by 2 bases and J by 1 base, leaving 24 bases between them. Germline lookup yields CDR1 DFQATT and CDR2 SNEGSKA (reference sequence). This CDR3 has 18 residues. CDR3 sequence: CSARREITESGISYEQYF. The CDR3, as DNA: TGCAGTGCTAGAAGGGAGATCACCGAGTCAGGTATTTCCTACGAGCAGTACTTC.

The chain links TRBV10-3 to TRBJ2-6, with TRBD2 matching over 7 bases. Trimming cost V 4 bases and J 1 base; bases outside gene matches: 4. CDR3 length equals 16 residues. CDR1 ENHRY and CDR2 SYGVKD come from the germline V gene. CDR3 in DNA: TGTGCCATCAGTGCCGGGAGGAGTTCTGGGGCCAACGTCCTGACTTTC. Residues: CAISAGRSSGANVLTF.

The chain carries TRBV5-6 and TRBJ2-5; 8 nucleotides agree with TRBD2. V gave up 3 bases and J gave up 1 base; unmatched junction bases: 8. The CDR3 has 16 amino acids. Germline V CDR1 and CDR2: SGHDT, YYEEEE. Written as DNA, the CDR3 is TGTGCCAGCAGCTCCGTGGGAGGACTAGCCCAAGAGACCCAGTACTTC. Translation: CASSSVGGLAQETQYF.

The chain recombines TRBV7-2 with TRBJ1-1; D ambiguous. V lost 5 bases, J lost 9 bases, and 16 bases lay in between. The CDR3 loop spans 13 amino acids. Germline V gives CDR1 SGHTA, CDR2 FQGNSA. CDR3 amino acids: CASSQTRDAQAFF. In DNA, the CDR3 is TGTGCCAGCAGCCAGACAAGGGATGCCCAAGCTTTCTTT.

This chain links TRBV15 with TRBJ2-3; unclear D gene. Per germline, CDR1 LNHNV and CDR2 YYDKDF (reference sequence). The CDR3 covers 13 residues. The V end lost 5 bases, the J end lost 0 bases, and 6 bases lay between the germline ends. CDR3 DNA: TGTGCCACCAGCTGGGTTAGCACAGATACGCAGTATTTT. Residues: CATSWVSTDTQYF.

This chain links TRBV30 with TRBJ1-6; 9 positions match TRBD1. Germline V CDR1 and CDR2: GTSNPN, SVGIG (reference sequence). The CDR3 length is 15 residues. Trimming at V came to 0 bases and at J to 10 bases, leaving 7 bases not matched to a gene. DNA for the CDR3: TGTGCCTGGAGTGTCCGGGACAGGGACAACTCACCCCTCCACTTT. As protein: CAWSVRDRDNSPLHF. Using reference TRBV30 and TRBJ1-6 for the parts outside the CDR3, the full variable domain is SQTIHQWPATLVQPVGSPLSLECTVEGTSNPNLYWYRQAAGRGLQLLFYSVGIGQISSEVPQNLSASRPQDRQFILSSKKLLLSDSGFYLCAWSVRDRDNSPLHFGNGTRLTVT.

This clonotype has more than one count but fewer than ten. The chain combines TRBV5-1 with TRBJ2-3; TRBD2 aligns across 10 bases. CDR1 and CDR2 from the germline V gene are SGHRS and YFSETQ. Trimming cost V 4 bases and J 4 bases; bases outside gene matches: 6. This CDR3 has 15 amino acids. This CDR3 is CASSPLAGVPDTQYF. The DNA for the CDR3 is TGCGCCAGCAGCCCCCTAGCGGGAGTACCAGATACGCAGTATTTT.

J is TRBJ2-3 and V is TRBV19; possibly TRBD1 for D (6 bases). The germline gives CDR1 LNHDA, CDR2 SQIVND (reference sequence). V lost 9 bases and J lost 4, with 14 bases in between. The CDR3 loop spans 13 amino acids. As DNA, the CDR3 is TGTGCCAGCCAAACAGGGTTCGCAGATACGCAGTATTTT. It encodes CASQTGFADTQYF.

The CDR3, as DNA: TGTGCCAGCAGTTCCTGGACAGGGAATGTTGAGTTCTATGGCTACACCTTC. Translating it yields CASSSWTGNVEFYGYTF. The rearrangement uses TRBV6-5 and TRBJ1-2, with 8 bases fitting TRBD1. The trim removed 4 bases at V and 4 bases at J, leaving 14 bases unmatched. CDR1 and CDR2 from the germline V gene are MNHEY and SVGAGI. The length of the CDR3 is 17 residues.

This clonotype was detected a few times. The chain is built from TRBV12-3 or TRBV12-4 and TRBJ1-2; no firm D call. The CDR3 contains 12 residues. Trimming cost V 7 bases and J 9 bases, with 15 bases left between them. The CDR3 DNA sequence: TGTGCCAGCACCCTGTGGAGGGAGCGCTACACCTTC. Protein: CASTLWRERYTF.

V is TRBV5-1 and J is TRBJ1-1; D remains unclear. Germline V gene lookup returns CDR1 SGHRS and CDR2 YFSETQ. This CDR3 has 16 amino acids. The germline V and J ends were trimmed by 0 bases and 4 bases, with 16 bases remaining between them. CDR3 sequence (DNA): TGCGCCAGCAGCTTGGCCGTCACCCTAGGAAGCACTGAAGCTTTCTTT. Its translation is CASSLAVTLGSTEAFF.

CDR3 nucleotides: TGCGCCAGCAGCCTTAGTCCGGGTCCATCCACTGGAAACATTCAGTACTTC. It codes for CASSLSPGPSTGNIQYF. The gene calls are TRBV4-1 and TRBJ2-4, with D uncertain. Per germline, CDR1 MGHRA and CDR2 YSYEKL. V lost 4 bases, J lost 6 bases, and 22 bases lay in between. The CDR3 covers 17 residues.

The chain joins TRBV29-1 to TRBJ1-5; 7 bases are a match to TRBD1. This CDR3 comprises 12 residues. J was trimmed by 3 bases and V by 6 bases; bases with no gene match: 2. Germline lookup yields CDR1 SQVTM and CDR2 ANQGSEA. In nucleotides, the CDR3 is TGCAGCGTCACAGGGGCCAATCAGCCCCAGCATTTT. Translated, it gives CSVTGANQPQHF. Combining the CDR3 with reference TRBV29-1 and TRBJ1-5 gives the whole variable domain SAVISQKPSRDICQRGTSLTIQCQVDSQVTMMFWYRQQPGQSLTLIATANQGSEATYESGFVIDKFPISRPNLTFSTLTVSNMSPEDSSIYLCSVTGANQPQHFGDGTRLSIL.

This clonotype was observed a few times. The chain is built from TRBV6-5 and TRBJ1-5; perhaps TRBD1 as D (5 bases). This CDR3 is built from 16 residues. The V and J ends lost 1 base and 0 bases respectively, with 10 bases between them. The germline V gene encodes CDR1 MNHEY and CDR2 SVGAGI. CDR3 residues: CASSYLGPYSNQPQHF. The CDR3 DNA sequence: TGTGCCAGCAGTTACTTGGGACCGTATAGCAATCAGCCCCAGCATTTT.

V is TRBV20-1 and J is TRBJ2-4; 12 bases agree with TRBD2. Germline CDR1 reads DFQATT; CDR2 reads SNEGSKA (reference sequence). The V segment lost 6 bases and the J segment 3 bases; nucleotides outside the gene matches: 12. This CDR3 has 17 amino acids. Here the CDR3 reads CSALPTSGGTLKNIQYF. The DNA of the CDR3 is TGCAGTGCCCTCCCGACTAGCGGGGGCACCCTCAAAAACATTCAGTACTTC.

The rearrangement joins TRBV5-1 to TRBJ2-1; D is ambiguous. V was clipped by 0 bases and J by 0 bases, with 10 bases between them. This CDR3 spans 16 amino acids. Germline V gene lookup returns CDR1 SGHRS and CDR2 YFSETQ. CDR3 sequence (DNA): TGCGCCAGCAGCTTGGAGAACGGCTACTCCTACAATGAGCAGTTCTTC. Translating it yields CASSLENGYSYNEQFF.

A few counts support this clonotype. The rearrangement uses TRBV7-9 and TRBJ2-4, with D possibly being TRBD1 (6 bases). This CDR3 has 16 amino acids. The V end was cut by 3 bases, the J end by 0 bases, with 12 bases between. Germline V gene lookup returns CDR1 SEHNR and CDR2 FQNEAQ (reference sequence). The CDR3 region has the DNA TGTGCCAGCAGCTTCCGGACAGAGATAGCCAAAAACATTCAGTACTTC. Translated, it gives CASSFRTEIAKNIQYF.

This clonotype was seen a few times. This sequence joins TRBV5-1 and TRBJ2-7, with 10 nucleotides matching TRBD2. CDR1 is SGHRS and CDR2 is YFSETQ in the germline V gene. This CDR3 comprises 14 residues. Trimming took 4 bases from V and 4 from J; bases not matched to a gene: 5. The CDR3 loop reads CASSASGSTYEQYF. The CDR3 region has the DNA TGCGCCAGCAGCGCTAGCGGGAGCACATACGAGCAGTACTTC.

The V gene is TRBV12-3 or TRBV12-4, the J gene TRBJ1-2, with D unresolved. V was clipped by 6 bases and J by 2 bases, with 10 bases between them. This CDR3 is built from 13 residues. The CDR3 DNA reads as TGTGCCAGCAGGGCCAACCTAAACTATGGCTACACCTTC. Encoded protein: CASRANLNYGYTF.

The CDR3 region has the DNA TGTGCCAGCAGCCACGGGGGGCTCCAAGAGACCCAGTACTTC. This gives the protein CASSHGGLQETQYF. The chain couples TRBV13 to TRBJ2-5, with D perhaps TRBD2 (7 bases). Per the germline V gene, CDR1 is PRHDT and CDR2 is FYEKMQ (reference sequence). V was cut by 5 bases and J by 1 base, with 11 bases left in between. This CDR3 is 14 amino acids long.

The rearrangement uses TRBV29-1 and TRBJ2-3; no clear D gene. Germline CDR1 reads SQVTM; CDR2 reads ANQGSEA. Trimming stripped 8 bases from V and 6 bases from J, with 12 bases between. The CDR3 consists of 11 residues. CDR3 amino acids: CSTVGSDTQYF. In nucleotides, the CDR3 is TGCAGCACCGTAGGTTCTGATACGCAGTATTTT.

This clonotype was seen more than once but under ten times. This chain links TRBV20-1 with TRBJ1-5; 9 positions agree with TRBD1. J was trimmed by 0 bases and V by 4 bases; bases with no gene match: 7. The CDR3 runs to 16 residues. Germline V gene lookup returns CDR1 DFQATT and CDR2 SNEGSKA (reference sequence). The CDR3 sequence is CSATGQGFDSNQPQHF. The DNA of the CDR3 is TGCAGTGCTACGGGACAGGGTTTCGATAGCAATCAGCCCCAGCATTTT.

This clonotype was seen a few times. J is TRBJ1-5 and V is TRBV6-4, with D tentatively TRBD1 (5 bases). Germline values: CDR1 MRHNA, CDR2 SNTAGT. Trimming cost V 3 bases and J 11 bases, with 14 bases left between them. The CDR3 length is 13 residues. The CDR3 nucleotides are TGTGCCAGCAGTGATAAAGTAGGGACCGCCCAGCATTTT. Its translation is CASSDKVGTAQHF.

This clonotype was picked up a small number of times. This chain links TRBV3-1 with TRBJ2-7; possibly TRBD2 for D (6 bases). The CDR3 runs to 15 residues. Trimming removed 0 bases at V and 3 bases at J, with 12 bases between. Germline loops: CDR1 LGHDT, CDR2 YNNKEL (reference sequence). The CDR3 sequence: CASSQELASFYEQYF. In DNA, the CDR3 is TGTGCCAGCAGCCAAGAGCTAGCGAGCTTCTACGAGCAGTACTTC.

In its sample, this clonotype was seen a few times. The chain recombines TRBV29-1 with TRBJ1-2; no clear D. V was pared by 5 bases and J by 5 bases, with 18 bases between. This CDR3 spans 14 amino acids. Per the germline V gene, CDR1 is SQVTM and CDR2 is ANQGSEA. CDR3 nucleotide sequence: TGCAGCGTTCCTGAACCCTCCGGTGGATATGGCTACACCTTC. Translated, it gives CSVPEPSGGYGYTF. The whole variable domain, remainder taken from reference TRBV29-1 and TRBJ1-2, is SAVISQKPSRDICQRGTSLTIQCQVDSQVTMMFWYRQQPGQSLTLIATANQGSEATYESGFVIDKFPISRPNLTFSTLTVSNMSPEDSSIYLCSVPEPSGGYGYTFGSGTRLTVV.